The subject of this entry is one T cell receptor (beta chain). Its antigen is unidentified. This entry is derived from a study of blood T cells in healthy people across ages. Findings and limits, study-wide: Per-million-T-cell TCR beta diversity fell roughly linearly with age.

There were healthy Caucasian individuals from Russia, aged about 6 to 100, serving as donors. Using a J-beta primer mix together with a sample-barcoded 5' primer, a second PCR was run for roughly 7 to 11 cycles. A 12-random-nucleotide template-switch adaptor tagged each cDNA molecule. Each sample yielded at least 2.5 million CDR3-containing paired-end reads. TCRdb processed the 5' RACE reads anew with MiXCR; each CDR3 protein has one entry. The data contain 800,000 to 900,000 distinct CDR3 sequences, 62% of them singletons. The specimen sequenced was blood. The clonotype comes from a man aged 25-45 years in good health.

CDR3 residues: CASSQGPETQYF. The CDR3 nucleotides read TGTGCCAGCAGCCAAGGCCCCGAGACCCAGTACTTC. This chain links TRBV3-1 with TRBJ2-5; D is unclear. CDR3 length: 12 amino acids. Germline V CDR1 and CDR2: LGHDT, YNNKEL (reference sequence). Trimming left V 1 base short and J 5 bases short, with 5 bases between.